A single sample is the source of the 7 T cell receptor beta chains below, sequenced in a study of blood T cell repertoires in COVID-19. Some clones are missing from TCRdb's copy, which holds only in-frame ones; the method was immunoSEQ multiplex PCR. Found here are approximately 150,000 clones, around 84% of them singletons; the top ten hold around a fifth. Sequencing input: peripheral blood. All receptors derive from a woman older than 75 with acute or convalescent COVID-19.

V is TRBV19 and J is TRBJ2-5; 12 bases line up with TRBD2. The germline V gene has CDR1 LNHDA and CDR2 SQIVND (reference sequence). The V and J ends lost 4 bases and 5 bases, in that order; junction bases with no gene match: 2. There are 14 residues in the CDR3. DNA of the CDR3: TGTGCCAGTAGTACGACTAGCGGGGGTGAGACCCAGTACTTC. Protein sequence: CASSTTSGGETQYF.

The chain joins TRBV11-2 to TRBJ1-2; a possible D gene is TRBD1 (6 bases). Germline V gene data show CDR1 as SGHAT and CDR2 as FQNNGV. This CDR3 comprises 16 residues. V dropped 5 bases and J dropped 8 bases, with 24 bases sitting between them. CDR3 DNA: TGTGCCAGCAGCGTACCACAGGGAAATCTCCCTTGGGGCTACACCTTC. Amino acid sequence: CASSVPQGNLPWGYTF.

For this clone: Germline is not matched at one junction end, which may reflect a read error. DNA for the CDR3: TGTGCTAGCAGCCCGGGACTAGACACAGATACGCAGTATTTT. Protein sequence: CASSPGLDTDTQYF. The gene calls are TRBV7-7 and TRBJ2-3; 8 nucleotides agree with TRBD2. This CDR3 region has 14 residues. The germline V gene encodes CDR1 SSHAT and CDR2 FNYEAQ (reference sequence).

The V gene is TRBV24-1, the J gene TRBJ2-7, with a weak D call TRBD2 (5 bases). The CDR3 runs 17 residues. The germline gives CDR1 KGHDR, CDR2 SFDVKD. Trimming pared 2 bases from V and 1 base from J, leaving 17 bases between. The CDR3 DNA reads as TGTGCCACCAGTGATTCTAACCTAGCTTGGCCTTCCTACGAGCAGTACTTC. Translated, it gives CATSDSNLAWPSYEQYF.

This rearrangement joins TRBV7-3 to TRBJ2-1, with a weak D call TRBD1 (5 bases). Trimming stripped 5 bases from V and 2 bases from J, with 13 bases between. The CDR3 runs to 15 residues. The germline V gene encodes CDR1 SGHTA and CDR2 FQGTGA. The chain's CDR3 is CASSQGFQAYNEQFF. The CDR3 nucleotides are TGTGCCAGCAGCCAGGGTTTTCAAGCCTACAATGAGCAGTTCTTC.

This clone has a single count. This chain links TRBV6-5 with TRBJ2-3; TRBD2 is a possible D gene (6 bases). Germline CDR1 and CDR2: MNHEY and SVGAGI. The CDR3 loop spans 15 amino acids. Between the trimmed V and J ends, which lost 6 bases and 1 base, there was a span of 14 bases. CDR3 residues: CASRSWEARTDTQYF. The DNA for the CDR3 is TGTGCCAGCAGAAGTTGGGAGGCCCGCACAGATACGCAGTATTTT.

The chain employs TRBV3-1 (or the pseudogene TRBV3-2) and TRBJ1-1; D is uncertain. This CDR3 spans 15 amino acids. Trimming removed 6 bases from V and 1 base from J, with 15 bases in between. The germline CDR1 and CDR2 sequences are LGHDT and YNNKEL (reference sequence). CDR3 sequence reads: CASSAISRGNTEAFF. The CDR3 DNA follows: TGTGCCAGCAGTGCAATTTCGAGAGGGAACACTGAAGCTTTCTTT.